This T cell receptor beta chain was sequenced for a study of shared clonotypes between healthy human individuals. General study points: Depth was large, yet rarefaction showed that sorted-subset sequencing was incomplete.

As for this clone: Antigen: not known.

Trimming left V 0 bases short and J 1 base short, with 7 bases between. Germline assignment: CDR1 MNHEY and CDR2 SVGAGI. This CDR3 has 15 residues. Assay used: immunoSEQ multiplex PCR; TCRdb lists only in-frame clones, some missing. The sample holds over a million clones, about 75% seen once. This TCR was recovered from a man younger than 35 in good health. Material for sequencing was memory CD4+ T cells sorted from blood. This sample's subset: CD45RA-negative fraction. The genes are TRBV6-5 and TRBJ2-1; no reliable D call. CDR3 region: CASSYSGASYNEQFF. Written as DNA, the CDR3 is TGTGCCAGCAGTTACTCGGGTGCGTCCTACAATGAGCAGTTCTTC.